The subject of this entry is one T cell receptor beta chain. Its antigen is not yet known. No much larger clone is present one base from it, and per-base qualities are unavailable. Using the deep immunoSEQ assay, multiplex PCR amplified TCR CDR3 regions from genomic DNA. Extracted genomic DNA from each cell subset was spread evenly across all wells of several immunoSEQ 96-well plates, with each plate serving as a replicate. For sorted subsets, each replicate PCR was loaded with 200 to 250 ng genomic DNA, equivalent to 30,000 or so T cell genomes. Purified libraries were measured with a Qubit 3.0 fluorometer, size-checked on a Bioanalyzer 2100, and measured again with the KAPA Library Quantification kit. Every immunoSEQ 96-well plate was sequenced on a separate single-read 150-cycle Illumina NextSeq 550 flow cell. On the study's bioinformatics: The immunoSEQ output contained only junctional sequences without quality scores, so filtering could not match that applied to full-length reads. Sequences were annotated with PyIR, a Python wrapper for IgBLAST v1.9, using IMGT germline references to assign V/J genes and CDR3. Any read was removed if the V/J assignment was weak (E-value above 1e-6), the CDR3 was missing, or the read contained stop codons, out-of-frame junctions, or ambiguous translated residues. A V3J clonotype was defined by an identical inferred V gene, J gene, and CDR3 amino acid sequence. The percentage overlap between two repertoires was calculated by dividing the number of shared unique clonotypes by the size of the smaller repertoire. Three approaches were used to assess repertoire richness: RTK rarefaction, the Chao1 estimator, and Recon v2.1 estimates of unobserved clonotypes. Generation probabilities were computed with OLGA for all TCRbeta clonotypes obtained by the gDNA method from several donors. This immuneACCESS table, as held by TCRdb, lists in-frame sequences with V and J called but not all clones. Of the missing ones, under half trace to an unresolved V gene in checked studies; the others have no known cause. V and J calls and clone size are as listed in that table; D and trimming were resolved from the DNA. The sample includes roughly 2.1 million clones, with approximately 94% observed a single time. The top ten hold 1.7% of the sample.

Via the germline V gene (reference sequence), CDR1 is MNHEY and CDR2 SMNVEV. Compared with germline, V lacks 6 bases and J lacks 0 bases; bases without a gene match: 13. Its CDR3 holds 17 amino acids, cysteine through phenylalanine. Left in the record is the CDR3 DNA by itself, 51 bases read in frame from the first base. The data stem from a study of shared clonotypes between healthy human individuals (dated by TCRdb to between 2020 and 2021). Regarding the study in general: Two women and a few men aged 18 to 49 years were included in the cohort. Per donor, three plates each were used for CD4 naive and CD4 memory, two for CD8 naive, and one for CD8 memory. Blood TCR repertoires of five healthy adults were deeply sequenced to estimate repertoire size and the extent of clonotype sharing between individuals. Different laboratories and diverse techniques were used to prepare libraries and sequence TCR repertoires, to increase sequencing depth and limit assay-specific biases. Leukapheresis yielded between about 0.85 and 10 billion PBMCs per donor. The investigation overall reported the following: Because the study included only a small number of donors, the genetic and exposure-history diversity represented was limited. Sampling was restricted to blood, and TCR repertoires in tissues likely differ from the TCR repertoires found in blood. Even with the large sequencing depth, rarefaction of the sorted-subset datasets indicated that sequencing was incomplete. Larger estimated clonotype richness was generally found for naive subsets than for memory subsets. When a few donors were compared, the shared fraction of clonotypes was around 5% for naive CD4, around 3.5% for naive CD8, 2.3% for memory CD4, and less than 0.5% for memory CD8. Clonotypes shared by all four sorted-subset donors showed higher generation probabilities than non-shared clonotypes. Pairwise subsampling indicated that sequencing depth was expected to affect the degree of clonotype sharing among donors.

CD8 naive samples were obtained by positive selection for CCR7 among CD45RO-negative cells, yielding a CD45RA+CCR7+ population from which TemRA cells were excluded. Donors were healthy HIV-negative adults with no recently reported acute infections or vaccinations. All donors were Caucasian adults living in Nashville, Tennessee, USA. Blood was collected by leukapheresis, and PBMCs were isolated by Ficoll-Histopaque density gradient centrifugation and then cryopreserved in liquid nitrogen vapor phase. Analytical flow cytometry was used to check the purity and quantity of each magnetically sorted T cell population. Genomic DNA was isolated from every sorted fraction and measured by UV absorbance on a Nanodrop 2000c.

The receptor's source is a man in his late teens or twenties in good health. Some clones in this sample may be carry-over from other donors' samples. The chain is made from TRBV27 and TRBJ2-5, with 7 bases in between that match TRBD2. Sequencing input: naive CD8+ T cells from PBMCs. Explained via the paper, the cell subset or site label denotes: CD45RA+CCR7+. The DNA sequence follows: TGTGCCAGCAGACCAAGCGGGACGGAAAGACACCAAGAGACCCAGTACTTC. Translated, it reads CASRPSGTERHQETQYF.